This T cell receptor (beta chain) was sequenced for a study of blood T cell repertoires in COVID-19. Trimming removed 3 bases at V and 4 bases at J, with 9 bases between. Germline V lookup: CDR1 MNHEY, CDR2 SMNVEV (reference sequence). The CDR3 sequence is 13 residues long. Profiled with immunoSEQ multiplex PCR; TCRdb holds only in-frame clones, not every one. The table shows fewer than 250,000 clones, with approximately 80% occurring only once. The TCR sequence derives from a woman aged 80 or older with acute or convalescent COVID-19. This sequence joins TRBV27 and TRBJ1-2, with D possibly TRBD1 on 5 matching bases. Sequenced input: peripheral blood. As DNA, the CDR3 is TGTGCCAGCAGTTTCCAGGGCCCCTATGGCTACACCTTC. Its translation: CASSFQGPYGYTF.